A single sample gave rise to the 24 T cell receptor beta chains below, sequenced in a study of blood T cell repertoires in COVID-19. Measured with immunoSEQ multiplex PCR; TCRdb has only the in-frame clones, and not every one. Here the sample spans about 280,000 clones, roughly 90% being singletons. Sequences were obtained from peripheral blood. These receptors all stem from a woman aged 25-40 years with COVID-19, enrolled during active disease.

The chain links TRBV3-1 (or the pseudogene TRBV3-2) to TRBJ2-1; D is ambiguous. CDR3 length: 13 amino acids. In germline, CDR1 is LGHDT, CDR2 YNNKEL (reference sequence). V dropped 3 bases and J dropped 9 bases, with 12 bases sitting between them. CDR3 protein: CASSQTPSGEQFF. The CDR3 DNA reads TGTGCCAGCAGCCAGACCCCGTCGGGTGAGCAGTTCTTC.

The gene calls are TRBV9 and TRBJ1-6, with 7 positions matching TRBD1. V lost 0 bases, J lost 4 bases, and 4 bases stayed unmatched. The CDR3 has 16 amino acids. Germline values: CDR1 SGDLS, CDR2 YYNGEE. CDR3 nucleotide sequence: TGTGCCAGCAGCGTAGGATCAGGGGGTTATAATTCACCCCTCCACTTT. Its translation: CASSVGSGGYNSPLHF.

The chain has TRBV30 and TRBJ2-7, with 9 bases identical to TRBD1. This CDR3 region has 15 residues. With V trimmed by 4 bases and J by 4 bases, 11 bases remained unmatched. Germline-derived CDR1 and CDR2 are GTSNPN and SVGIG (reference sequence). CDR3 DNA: TGTGCCTGGACCGCCGGAGGGACAGGGACGTACGAGCAGTACTTC. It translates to CAWTAGGTGTYEQYF.

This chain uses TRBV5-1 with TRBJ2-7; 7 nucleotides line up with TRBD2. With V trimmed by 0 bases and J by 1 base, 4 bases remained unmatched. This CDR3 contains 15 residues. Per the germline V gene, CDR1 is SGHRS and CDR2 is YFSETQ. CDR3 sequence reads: CASSLAPSGSYEQYF. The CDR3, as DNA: TGCGCCAGCAGCTTGGCCCCTAGCGGTTCCTACGAGCAGTACTTC.

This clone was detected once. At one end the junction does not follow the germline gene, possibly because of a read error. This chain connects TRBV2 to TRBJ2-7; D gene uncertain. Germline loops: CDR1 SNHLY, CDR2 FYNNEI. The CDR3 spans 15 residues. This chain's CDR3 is CASSEARGYSHEQYF. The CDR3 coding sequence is TGTGCCAGCAGTGAAGCGCGCGGCTACTCCCACGAGCAGTACTTC.

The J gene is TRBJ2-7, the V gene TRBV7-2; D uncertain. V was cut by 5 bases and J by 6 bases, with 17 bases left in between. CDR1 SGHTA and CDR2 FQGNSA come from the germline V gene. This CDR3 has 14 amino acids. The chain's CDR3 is CASSRSIERSEQYF. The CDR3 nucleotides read TGTGCCAGCAGCCGTTCAATAGAACGTAGCGAGCAGTACTTC.

The CDR3 sequence: CASTYRGWNSPLHF. The CDR3 nucleotides read TGTGCCAGCACCTACAGGGGGTGGAATTCACCCCTCCACTTT. The V call is TRBV6-5, the J call TRBJ1-6, with 8 positions matching TRBD1. The germline CDR1 and CDR2 sequences are MNHEY and SVGAGI. The V segment lost 7 bases and the J segment 7 bases; nucleotides outside the gene matches: 6. There are 14 residues in the CDR3.

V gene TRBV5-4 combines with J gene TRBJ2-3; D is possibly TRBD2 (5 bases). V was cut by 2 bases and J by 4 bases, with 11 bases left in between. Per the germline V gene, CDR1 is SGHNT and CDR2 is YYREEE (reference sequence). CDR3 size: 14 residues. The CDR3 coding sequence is TGTGCCAGCAGCTTCAGTAGGAGGTCAGATACGCAGTATTTT. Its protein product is CASSFSRRSDTQYF.

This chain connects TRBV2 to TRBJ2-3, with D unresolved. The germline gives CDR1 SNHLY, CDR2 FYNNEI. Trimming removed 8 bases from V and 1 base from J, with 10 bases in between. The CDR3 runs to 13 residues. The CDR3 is CASGWAGTDTQYF. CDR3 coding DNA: TGTGCCAGCGGGTGGGCCGGCACAGATACGCAGTATTTT. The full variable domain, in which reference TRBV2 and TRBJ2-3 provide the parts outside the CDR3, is EPEVTQTPSHQVTQMGQEVILRCVPISNHLYFYWYRQILGQKVEFLVSFYNNEISEKSEIFDDQFSVERPDGSNFTLKIRSTKLEDSAMYFCASGWAGTDTQYFGPGTRLTVL.

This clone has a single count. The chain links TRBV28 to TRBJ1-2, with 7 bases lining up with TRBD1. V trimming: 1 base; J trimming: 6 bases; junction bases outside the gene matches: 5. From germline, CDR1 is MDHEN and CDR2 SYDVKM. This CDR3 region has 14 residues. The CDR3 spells CASSLFGQGDGYTF. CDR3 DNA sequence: TGTGCCAGCAGTTTATTCGGGCAGGGGGATGGCTACACCTTC.

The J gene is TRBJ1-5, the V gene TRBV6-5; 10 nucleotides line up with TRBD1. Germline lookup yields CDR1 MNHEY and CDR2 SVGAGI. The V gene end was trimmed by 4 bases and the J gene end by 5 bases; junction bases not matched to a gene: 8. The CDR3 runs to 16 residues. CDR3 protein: CASSLNAGTGDQPQHF. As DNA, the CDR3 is TGTGCCAGCAGTTTAAACGCCGGGACAGGGGATCAGCCCCAGCATTTT.

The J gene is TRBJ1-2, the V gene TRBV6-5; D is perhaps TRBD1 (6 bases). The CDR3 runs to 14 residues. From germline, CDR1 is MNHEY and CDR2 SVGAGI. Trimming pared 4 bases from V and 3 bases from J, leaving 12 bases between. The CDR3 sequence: CASSFGGADYGYTF. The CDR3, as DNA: TGTGCCAGCAGTTTTGGGGGCGCCGACTATGGCTACACCTTC.

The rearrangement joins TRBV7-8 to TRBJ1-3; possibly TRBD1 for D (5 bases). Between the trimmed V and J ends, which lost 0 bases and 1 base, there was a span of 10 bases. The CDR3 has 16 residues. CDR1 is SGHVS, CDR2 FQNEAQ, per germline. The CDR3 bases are TGTGCCAGCAGCTTAGCCAGGGCCCAGTCTGGAAACACCATATATTTT. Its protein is CASSLARAQSGNTIYF.

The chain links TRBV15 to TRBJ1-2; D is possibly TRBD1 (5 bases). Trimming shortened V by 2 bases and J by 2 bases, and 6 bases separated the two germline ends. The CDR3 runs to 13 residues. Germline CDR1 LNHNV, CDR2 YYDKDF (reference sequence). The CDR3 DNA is TGTGCCACCAGCAGACAGGGAAACTATGGCTACACCTTC. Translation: CATSRQGNYGYTF. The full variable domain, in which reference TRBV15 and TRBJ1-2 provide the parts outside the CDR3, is DAMVIQNPRYQVTQFGKPVTLSCSQTLNHNVMYWYQQKSSQAPKLLFHYYDKDFNNEADTPDNFQSRRPNTSFCFLDIRSPGLGDTAMYLCATSRQGNYGYTFGSGTRLTVV.

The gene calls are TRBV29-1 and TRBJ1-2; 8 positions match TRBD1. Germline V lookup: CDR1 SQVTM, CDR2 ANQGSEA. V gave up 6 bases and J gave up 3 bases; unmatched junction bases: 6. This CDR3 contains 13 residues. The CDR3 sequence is CSVGQGGDYGYTF. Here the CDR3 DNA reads TGCAGCGTCGGACAGGGAGGTGACTATGGCTACACCTTC.

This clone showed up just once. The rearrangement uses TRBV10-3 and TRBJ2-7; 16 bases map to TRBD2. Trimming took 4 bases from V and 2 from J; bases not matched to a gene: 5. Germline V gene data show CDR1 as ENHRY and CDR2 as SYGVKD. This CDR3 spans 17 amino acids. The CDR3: CAISGGTSGRGTYEQYF. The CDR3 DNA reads TGTGCCATCAGTGGGGGGACTAGCGGGAGGGGAACCTACGAGCAGTACTTC.

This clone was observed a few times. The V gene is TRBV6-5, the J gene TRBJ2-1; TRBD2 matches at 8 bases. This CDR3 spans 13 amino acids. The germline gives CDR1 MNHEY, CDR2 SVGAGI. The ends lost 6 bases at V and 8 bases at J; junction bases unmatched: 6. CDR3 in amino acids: CASSEREIHEQFF. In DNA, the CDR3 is TGTGCCAGCAGCGAGCGGGAGATCCATGAGCAGTTCTTC.

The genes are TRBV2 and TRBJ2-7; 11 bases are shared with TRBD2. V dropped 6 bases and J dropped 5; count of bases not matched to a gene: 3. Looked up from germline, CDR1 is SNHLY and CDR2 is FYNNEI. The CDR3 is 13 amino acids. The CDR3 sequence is CASRTSGSHEQYF. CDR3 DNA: TGTGCCAGCAGAACTAGCGGGAGCCACGAGCAGTACTTC.

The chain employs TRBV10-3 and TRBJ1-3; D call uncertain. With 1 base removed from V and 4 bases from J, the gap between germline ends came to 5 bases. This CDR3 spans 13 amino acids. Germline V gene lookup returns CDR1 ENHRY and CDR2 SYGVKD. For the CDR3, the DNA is TGTGCCATCAGTGAGTGGCAGGGAAACACCATATATTTT. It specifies CAISEWQGNTIYF.

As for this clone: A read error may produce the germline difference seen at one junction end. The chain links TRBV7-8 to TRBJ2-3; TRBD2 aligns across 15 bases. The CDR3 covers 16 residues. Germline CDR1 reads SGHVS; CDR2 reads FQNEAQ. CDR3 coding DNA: TGTGCCACCAGCTTACGGACTAGCGGGAGGGTAGATACGCAGTATTTT. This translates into CATSLRTSGRVDTQYF.

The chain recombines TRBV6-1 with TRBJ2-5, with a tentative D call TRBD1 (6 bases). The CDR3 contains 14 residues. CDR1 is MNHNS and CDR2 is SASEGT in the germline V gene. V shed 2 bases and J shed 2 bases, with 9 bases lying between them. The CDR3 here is CASSELGQQETQYF. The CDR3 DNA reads TGTGCCAGCAGTGAATTGGGACAACAAGAGACCCAGTACTTC.

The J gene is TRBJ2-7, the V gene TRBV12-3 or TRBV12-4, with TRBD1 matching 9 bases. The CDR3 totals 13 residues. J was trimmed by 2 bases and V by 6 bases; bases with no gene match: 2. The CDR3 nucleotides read TGTGCCAGCAGGGGGACAGGGACCTACGAGCAGTACTTC. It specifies CASRGTGTYEQYF.

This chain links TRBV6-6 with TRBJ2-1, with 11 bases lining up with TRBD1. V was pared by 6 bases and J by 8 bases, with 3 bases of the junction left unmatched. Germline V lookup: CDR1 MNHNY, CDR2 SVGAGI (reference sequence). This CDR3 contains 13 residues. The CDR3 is CASSRDRGDEQFF. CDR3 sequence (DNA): TGTGCCAGCAGCCGGGACAGGGGGGATGAGCAGTTCTTC.

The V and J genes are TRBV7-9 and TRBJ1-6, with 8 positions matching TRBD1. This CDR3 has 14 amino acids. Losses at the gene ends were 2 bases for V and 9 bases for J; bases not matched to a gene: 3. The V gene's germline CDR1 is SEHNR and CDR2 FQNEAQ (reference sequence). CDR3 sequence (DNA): TGTGCCAGCAGCTTACAGGGGGCATCTTCACCCCTCCACTTT. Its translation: CASSLQGASSPLHF.